This TCR beta chain was documented in a study of PD-1 blockade in mismatch repair-deficient tumors. Study as a whole: Patients had 12 mismatch repair-deficient cancer types and were previously treated and progressing.

Study-level points and caveats: Tumor-resident clones, often absent from pretreatment blood, expanded after pembrolizumab and then contracted.

Every patient had mismatch repair deficiency by PCR or immunohistochemistry. About this clone itself: The antigen is unknown.

Libraries were prepared by immunoSEQ multiplex PCR; TCRdb keeps only in-frame clonotypes and omits some of them. The sample carries tens of thousands of clones, about 84% recorded once. The sequence derives from an adult with mismatch repair-deficient cancer. Source: peripheral blood, taken 12 weeks after starting pembrolizumab.

The CDR3 sequence: CASRATGSPYGYTF. The CDR3 nucleotides read TGTGCCAGCAGGGCGACAGGGAGCCCATATGGCTACACCTTC. The chain is built from TRBV2 and TRBJ1-2; 7 bases map to TRBD1. V shed 6 bases, J shed 5 bases, and the junction held 9 bases outside the gene matches. This CDR3 region has 14 residues. Germline V lookup: CDR1 SNHLY, CDR2 FYNNEI.